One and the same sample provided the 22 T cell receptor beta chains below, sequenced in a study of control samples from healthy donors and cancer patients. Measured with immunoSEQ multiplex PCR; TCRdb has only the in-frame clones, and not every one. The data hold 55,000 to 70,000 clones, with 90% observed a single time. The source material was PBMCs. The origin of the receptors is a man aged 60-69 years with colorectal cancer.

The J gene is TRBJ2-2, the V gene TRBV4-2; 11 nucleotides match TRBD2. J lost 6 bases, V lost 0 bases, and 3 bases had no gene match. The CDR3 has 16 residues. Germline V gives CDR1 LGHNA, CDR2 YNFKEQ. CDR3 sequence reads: CASSQDTSGGSGELFF. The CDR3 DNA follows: TGTGCCAGCAGCCAAGATACTAGCGGGGGATCCGGGGAGCTGTTTTTT.

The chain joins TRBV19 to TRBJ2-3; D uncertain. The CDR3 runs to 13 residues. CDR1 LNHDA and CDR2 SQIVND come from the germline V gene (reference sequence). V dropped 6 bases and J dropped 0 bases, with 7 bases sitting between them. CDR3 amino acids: CASRGRSTDTQYF. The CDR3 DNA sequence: TGTGCCAGTAGAGGCCGTAGCACAGATACGCAGTATTTT.

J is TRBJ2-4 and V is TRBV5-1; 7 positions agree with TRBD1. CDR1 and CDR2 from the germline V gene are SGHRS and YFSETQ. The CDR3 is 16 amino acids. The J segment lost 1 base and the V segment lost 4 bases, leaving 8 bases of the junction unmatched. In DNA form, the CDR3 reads TGCGCCAGCAGCCCCCCGGGACAGTCGGCCAAAAACATTCAGTACTTC. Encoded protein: CASSPPGQSAKNIQYF.

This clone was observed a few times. CDR3 nucleotides: TGTGCCAGCAGGCCCGCCGACGGAGACTCTGGAAACACCATATATTTT. It encodes CASRPADGDSGNTIYF. The chain carries TRBV28 and TRBJ1-3; D gene unclear. CDR3 length: 16 residues. Germline V gene sequence: CDR1 MDHEN, CDR2 SYDVKM. Deletions cut 6 bases from V and 0 bases from J, with 15 bases between.

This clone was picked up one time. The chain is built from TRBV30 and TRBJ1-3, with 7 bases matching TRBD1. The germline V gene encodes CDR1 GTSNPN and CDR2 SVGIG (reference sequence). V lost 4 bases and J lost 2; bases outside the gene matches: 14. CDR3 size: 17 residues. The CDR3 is CAWTRGRTGRPGNTIYF. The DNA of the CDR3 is TGTGCCTGGACCCGAGGTCGGACAGGTAGACCTGGAAACACCATATATTTT.

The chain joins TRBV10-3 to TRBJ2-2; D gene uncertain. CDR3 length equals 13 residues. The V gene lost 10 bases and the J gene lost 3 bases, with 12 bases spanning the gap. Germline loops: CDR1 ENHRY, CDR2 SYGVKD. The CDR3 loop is CATRLGDTGELFF. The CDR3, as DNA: TGTGCCACACGGCTAGGTGACACCGGGGAGCTGTTTTTT.

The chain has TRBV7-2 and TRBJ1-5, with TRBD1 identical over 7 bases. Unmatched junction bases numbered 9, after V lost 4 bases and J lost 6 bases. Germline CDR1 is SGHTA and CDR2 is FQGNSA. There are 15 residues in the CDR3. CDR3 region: CASSSDRALGQPQHF. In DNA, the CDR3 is TGTGCCAGCAGCTCCGACAGGGCTCTAGGTCAGCCCCAGCATTTT. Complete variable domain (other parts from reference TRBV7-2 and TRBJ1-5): GAGVSQSPSNKVTEKGKDVELRCDPISGHTALYWYRQSLGQGLEFLIYFQGNSAPDKSGLPSDRFSAERTGGSVSTLTIQRTQQEDSAVYLCASSSDRALGQPQHFGDGTRLSIL.

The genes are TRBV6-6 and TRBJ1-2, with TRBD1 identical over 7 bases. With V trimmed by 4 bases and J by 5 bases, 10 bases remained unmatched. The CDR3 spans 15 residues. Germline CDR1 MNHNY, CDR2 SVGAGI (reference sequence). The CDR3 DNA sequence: TGTGCCAGCAGTTTTCGGGGACAGCAAGCATATGGCTACACCTTC. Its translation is CASSFRGQQAYGYTF.

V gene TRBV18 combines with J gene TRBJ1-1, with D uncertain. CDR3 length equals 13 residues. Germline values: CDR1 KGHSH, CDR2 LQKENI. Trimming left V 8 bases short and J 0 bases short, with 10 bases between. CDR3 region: CASGPALNTEAFF. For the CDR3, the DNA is TGTGCCAGCGGACCCGCCTTGAACACTGAAGCTTTCTTT.

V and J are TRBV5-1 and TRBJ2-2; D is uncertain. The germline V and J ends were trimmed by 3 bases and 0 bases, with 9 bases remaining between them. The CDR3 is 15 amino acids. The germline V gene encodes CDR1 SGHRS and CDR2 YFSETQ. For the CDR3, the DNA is TGCGCCAGCAGCTCTCGGGCCACGAACACCGGGGAGCTGTTTTTT. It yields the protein CASSSRATNTGELFF. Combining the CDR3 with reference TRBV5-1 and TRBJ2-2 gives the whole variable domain KAGVTQTPRYLIKTRGQQVTLSCSPISGHRSVSWYQQTPGQGLQFLFEYFSETQRNKGNFPGRFSGRQFSNSRSEMNVSTLELGDSALYLCASSSRATNTGELFFGEGSRLTVL.

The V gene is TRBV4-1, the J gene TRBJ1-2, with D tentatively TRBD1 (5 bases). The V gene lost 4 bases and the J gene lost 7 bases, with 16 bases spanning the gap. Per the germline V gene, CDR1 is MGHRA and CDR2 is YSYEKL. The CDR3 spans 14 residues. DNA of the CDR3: TGCGCCAGCAGCCGCGTAGAAGGCGGGGCTGGCTACACCTTC. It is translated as CASSRVEGGAGYTF.

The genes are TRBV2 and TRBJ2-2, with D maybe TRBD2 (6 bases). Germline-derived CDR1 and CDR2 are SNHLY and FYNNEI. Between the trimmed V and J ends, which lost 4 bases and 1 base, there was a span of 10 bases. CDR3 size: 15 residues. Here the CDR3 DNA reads TGTGCCAGCAGTGGAAGACTAGTGAACACCGGGGAGCTGTTTTTT. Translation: CASSGRLVNTGELFF.

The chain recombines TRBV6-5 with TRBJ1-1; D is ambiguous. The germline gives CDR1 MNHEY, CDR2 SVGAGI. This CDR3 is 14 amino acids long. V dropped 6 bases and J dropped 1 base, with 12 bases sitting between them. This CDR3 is CASSPGDSNTEAFF. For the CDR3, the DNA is TGTGCCAGCAGCCCAGGCGACTCGAACACTGAAGCTTTCTTT.

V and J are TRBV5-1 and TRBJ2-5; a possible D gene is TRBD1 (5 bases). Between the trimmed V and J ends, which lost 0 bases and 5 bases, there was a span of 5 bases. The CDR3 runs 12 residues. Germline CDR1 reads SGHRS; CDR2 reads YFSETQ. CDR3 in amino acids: CASSLDRETQYF. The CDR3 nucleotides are TGCGCCAGCAGCTTGGACAGGGAGACCCAGTACTTC.

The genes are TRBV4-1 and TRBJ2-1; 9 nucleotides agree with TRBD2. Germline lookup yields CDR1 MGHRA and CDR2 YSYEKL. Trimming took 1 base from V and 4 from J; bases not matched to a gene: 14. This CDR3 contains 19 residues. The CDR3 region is CASSQGGRGRGGTYNEQFF. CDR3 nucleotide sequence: TGCGCCAGCAGCCAAGGTGGCCGAGGGCGGGGGGGAACATACAATGAGCAGTTCTTC.

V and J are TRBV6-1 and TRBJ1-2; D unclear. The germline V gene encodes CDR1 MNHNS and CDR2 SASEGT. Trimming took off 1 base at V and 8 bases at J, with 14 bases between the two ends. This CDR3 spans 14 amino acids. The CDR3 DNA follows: TGTGCCAGCAGTGAAGGGGTCCCGAGATGGGGCTACACCTTC. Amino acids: CASSEGVPRWGYTF.

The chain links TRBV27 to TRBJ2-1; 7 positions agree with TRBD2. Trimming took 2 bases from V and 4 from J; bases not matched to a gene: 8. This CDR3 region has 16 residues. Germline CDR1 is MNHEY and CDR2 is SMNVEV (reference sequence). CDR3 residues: CASSLRDYRPYNEQFF. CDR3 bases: TGTGCCAGCAGTTTACGGGACTACAGGCCTTACAATGAGCAGTTCTTC.

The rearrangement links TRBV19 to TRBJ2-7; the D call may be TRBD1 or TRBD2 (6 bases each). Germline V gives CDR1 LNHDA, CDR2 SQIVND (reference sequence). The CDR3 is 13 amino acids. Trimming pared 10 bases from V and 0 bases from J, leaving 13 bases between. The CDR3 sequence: CATGDIDSYEQYF. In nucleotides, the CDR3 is TGTGCCACGGGGGACATCGACTCCTACGAGCAGTACTTC.

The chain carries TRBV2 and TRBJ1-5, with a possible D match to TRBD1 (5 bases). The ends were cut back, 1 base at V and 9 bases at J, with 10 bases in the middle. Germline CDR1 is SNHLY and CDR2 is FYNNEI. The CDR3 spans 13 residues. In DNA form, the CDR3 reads TGTGCCAGCAGTGAAGGGGGGATGAGGCCCCAGCATTTT. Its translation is CASSEGGMRPQHF.

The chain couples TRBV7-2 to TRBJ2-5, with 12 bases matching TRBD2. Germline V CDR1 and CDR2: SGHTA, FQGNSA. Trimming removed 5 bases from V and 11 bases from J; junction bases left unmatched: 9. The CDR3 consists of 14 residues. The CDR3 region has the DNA TGTGCCAGCAGCAACCTAGCGGGGGGGCCCACTCAGTACTTC. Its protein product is CASSNLAGGPTQYF.

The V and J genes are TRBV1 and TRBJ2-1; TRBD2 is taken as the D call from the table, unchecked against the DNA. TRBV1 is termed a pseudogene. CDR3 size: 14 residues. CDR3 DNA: TGCACCAGCAGCCAAGATCGAGTTTGCAATGAGCAGTTCTTC. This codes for CTSSQDRVCNEQFF.

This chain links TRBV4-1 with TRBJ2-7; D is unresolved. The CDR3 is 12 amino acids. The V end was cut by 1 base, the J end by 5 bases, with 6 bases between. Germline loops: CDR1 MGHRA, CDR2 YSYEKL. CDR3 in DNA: TGCGCCAGCAGCCAAGGATCCAACGAGCAGTACTTC. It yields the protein CASSQGSNEQYF.